These 18 T cell receptor beta chains came from one sample sequenced in a study of cytomegalovirus exposure and HLA in healthy donors. The PCR contained 60 Vbeta and 13 Jbeta primers. Here immunoSEQ multiplex PCR was the method, and the copy in TCRdb shows in-frame clones only, minus some. The data show 120,000 to 150,000 clones, 73% seen once. Sequencing was performed on PBMCs. The receptors originated from a human donor in good health.

V is TRBV5-6 and J is TRBJ2-1; D perhaps matches TRBD2 (5 bases). CDR1 and CDR2 (germline): SGHDT, YYEEEE. V was trimmed by 5 bases and J by 4 bases, leaving 19 bases between them. The CDR3 contains 16 residues. The CDR3 protein is CASRPRVGLRYNEQFF. The DNA for the CDR3 is TGTGCCAGCAGACCTCGGGTAGGACTTAGGTACAATGAGCAGTTCTTC.

There are a few counts of this clone. This chain connects TRBV7-8 to TRBJ2-7, with D possibly TRBD1 on 5 matching bases. This CDR3 spans 16 amino acids. V gave up 5 bases and J gave up 3 bases, with 20 bases separating them. Germline loops: CDR1 SGHVS, CDR2 FQNEAQ. CDR3 sequence (DNA): TGTGCCAGCAGCCTGAAGGTGAGCAAGGGGCACTACGAGCAGTACTTC. As protein: CASSLKVSKGHYEQYF.

This clone has only one observation. V gene TRBV6-5 combines with J gene TRBJ2-7; D is ambiguous. V gave up 8 bases and J gave up 2 bases, with 13 bases separating them. This CDR3 region has 13 residues. CDR1 and CDR2 (germline): MNHEY, SVGAGI. As DNA, the CDR3 is TGTGCCAGCCCGCGACTGATGACCTACGAGCAGTACTTC. Translating it yields CASPRLMTYEQYF.

This chain joins TRBV5-6 and TRBJ1-1; tentatively, D is TRBD1 (5 bases). The CDR3 covers 13 residues. Trimming stripped 2 bases from V and 3 bases from J, with 8 bases between. Germline V gene data show CDR1 as SGHDT and CDR2 as YYEEEE. The DNA of the CDR3 is TGTGCCAGCAGCTTCTACAGGTACACTGAAGCTTTCTTT. Its translation: CASSFYRYTEAFF.

This clone came up a few times. This chain uses TRBV4-1 with TRBJ2-3; TRBD1 matches at 9 bases. V gave up 4 bases and J gave up 5 bases; unmatched junction bases: 4. Germline-derived CDR1 and CDR2 are MGHRA and YSYEKL. The CDR3 has 14 residues. CDR3 sequence (DNA): TGCGCCAGCAGCCTACGGACAGGGGAAGATACGCAGTATTTT. Its protein product is CASSLRTGEDTQYF.

The V and J genes are TRBV5-4 and TRBJ2-5; 13 nucleotides match TRBD2. The end of the DNA fits TRBJ2-7 better, so the J call may be wrong. Germline V gene data show CDR1 as SGHNT and CDR2 as YYREEE (reference sequence). The CDR3 has 15 amino acids. CDR3 sequence (DNA): TGTGCCAGCAGCTTGGGACTAGCGGGGGGCTACGAGCAGTACTTC. Translated: CASSLGLAGGYEQYF.

This clone came up once. The CDR3 loop reads CASSSWTVGKQYF. The CDR3 DNA follows: TGTGCCAGCAGCAGCTGGACAGTGGGAAAACAGTACTTC. The chain combines TRBV5-6 with TRBJ2-7; weak D call: TRBD1 (6 bases). There are 13 residues in the CDR3. V lost 4 bases to trimming and J lost 10 bases, with 18 bases between them. Germline CDR1 and CDR2: SGHDT and YYEEEE.

Only a few counts were recorded for this clone. Here the CDR3 DNA reads TGTGCCAGCAGTCCGACACAGAACACTGAAGCTTTCTTT. Protein sequence: CASSPTQNTEAFF. V gene TRBV5-6 combines with J gene TRBJ1-1; D is undetermined. Trimming left V 5 bases short and J 1 base short, with 9 bases between. The CDR3 length is 13 residues. Germline CDR1 is SGHDT and CDR2 is YYEEEE. The full variable domain, in which reference TRBV5-6 and TRBJ1-1 provide the parts outside the CDR3, is DAGVTQSPTHLIKTRGQQVTLRCSPKSGHDTVSWYQQALGQGPQFIFQYYEEEERQRGNFPDRFSGHQFPNYSSELNVNALLLGDSALYLCASSPTQNTEAFFGQGTRLTVV.

This clone occurred once. The chain combines TRBV2 with TRBJ2-1; D remains unclear. Germline CDR1 and CDR2: SNHLY and FYNNEI. The CDR3 is 11 residues long. Deletions cut 4 bases from V and 13 bases from J, with 11 bases between. The CDR3 sequence: CASSVSSLQFF. Written as DNA, the CDR3 is TGTGCCAGCAGTGTATCGAGCTTACAGTTCTTC.

This clone showed up just a few times. J is TRBJ1-2 and V is TRBV30, with 9 positions matching TRBD1. With 5 bases clipped from V and 6 bases from J, the junction kept 10 bases outside the gene matches. Germline V gene sequence: CDR1 GTSNPN, CDR2 SVGIG (reference sequence). The CDR3 extends over 14 amino acids. Written as DNA, the CDR3 is TGTGCCTGGGGTACGGGACAGGGATGGGATGGCTACACCTTC. Translating gives CAWGTGQGWDGYTF.

This chain joins TRBV5-4 and TRBJ2-3; 7 bases agree with TRBD1. CDR3 length: 15 amino acids. With 3 bases clipped from V and 2 bases from J, the junction kept 6 bases outside the gene matches. From germline, CDR1 is SGHNT and CDR2 YYREEE (reference sequence). CDR3 in amino acids: CASSWGQKDTDTQYF. The CDR3 nucleotides read TGTGCCAGCAGCTGGGGACAGAAGGACACAGATACGCAGTATTTT.

The CDR3, as DNA: TGTGCCAGCAGCGTAGGGGGGGGCGGGGGGACCTACAATGAGCAGTTCTTC. It is translated as CASSVGGGGGTYNEQFF. The gene calls are TRBV9 and TRBJ2-1, with 8 bases aligning to TRBD2. The CDR3 is 17 amino acids. Trimming at V came to 0 bases and at J to 2 bases, leaving 7 bases not matched to a gene. Germline-derived CDR1 and CDR2 are SGDLS and YYNGEE.

The chain has TRBV19 and TRBJ1-2; tentatively, D is TRBD1 (5 bases). Trimming cost V 4 bases and J 3 bases, with 18 bases left between them. Germline CDR1 is LNHDA and CDR2 is SQIVND (reference sequence). The CDR3 spans 16 residues. The CDR3 protein is CASSSPGLPSDYGYTF. The CDR3 DNA reads TGTGCCAGTAGTAGCCCGGGACTCCCCTCGGACTATGGCTACACCTTC. Looking up the rest from reference TRBV19 and TRBJ1-2 gives the full variable domain: DGGITQSPKYLFRKEGQNVTLSCEQNLNHDAMYWYRQDPGQGLRLIYYSQIVNDFQKGDIAEGYSVSREKKESFPLTVTSAQKNPTAFYLCASSSPGLPSDYGYTFGSGTRLTVV.

The chain recombines TRBV7-9 with TRBJ2-7; D possibly corresponds to TRBD2 (6 bases). CDR1 and CDR2 from the germline V gene are SEHNR and FQNEAQ (reference sequence). Deletions cut 4 bases from V and 4 bases from J, with 17 bases between. This CDR3 is 15 amino acids long. CDR3 loop: CASSSNRDAGYEQYF. As DNA, the CDR3 is TGTGCCAGCAGCTCCAACCGGGACGCGGGGTACGAGCAGTACTTC.

V gene TRBV5-1 combines with J gene TRBJ2-1; D possibly corresponds to TRBD2 (6 bases). The CDR3 is made up of 14 amino acids. From germline, CDR1 is SGHRS and CDR2 YFSETQ. With 4 bases removed from V and 6 bases from J, the gap between germline ends came to 14 bases. The CDR3 sequence: CASSTGTPGNEQFF. The CDR3 DNA reads as TGCGCCAGCAGCACTGGGACTCCGGGCAATGAGCAGTTCTTC.

The V gene is TRBV11-3, the J gene TRBJ1-1; D not certain. Germline assignment: CDR1 SGHNT and CDR2 YENEEA. V lost 3 bases to trimming and J lost 1 base, with 3 bases between them. The CDR3 contains 12 residues. This CDR3 reads CASSFWNTEAFF. CDR3 DNA: TGTGCCAGCAGCTTCTGGAACACTGAAGCTTTCTTT. The full variable domain, rest sourced from reference TRBV11-3 and TRBJ1-1, is EAGVVQSPRYKIIEKKQPVAFWCNPISGHNTLYWYLQNLGQGPELLIRYENEEAVDDSQLPKDRFSAERLKGVDSTLKIQPAELGDSAVYLCASSFWNTEAFFGQGTRLTVV.

This chain uses TRBV4-1 with TRBJ2-5; 15 bases map to TRBD2. The CDR3 consists of 17 residues. Germline CDR1 MGHRA, CDR2 YSYEKL. J lost 5 bases, V lost 4 bases, and 8 bases had no gene match. In DNA form, the CDR3 reads TGCGCCAGCAGCCTAGGGACTAGCGGGAGGAAGAGCGAGACCCAGTACTTC. Translating it yields CASSLGTSGRKSETQYF.

The chain uses TRBV18 and TRBJ2-1; 10 nucleotides agree with TRBD1. Losses at the gene ends were 6 bases for V and 8 bases for J; bases not matched to a gene: 13. Germline V gene sequence: CDR1 KGHSH, CDR2 LQKENI. CDR3 size: 16 residues. The chain's CDR3 is CASSHPLDRGFDEQFF. As DNA, the CDR3 is TGTGCCAGCTCGCACCCCCTGGACAGGGGGTTCGATGAGCAGTTCTTC. Combining the CDR3 with reference TRBV18 and TRBJ2-1 gives the whole variable domain NAGVMQNPRHLVRRRGQEARLRCSPMKGHSHVYWYRQLPEEGLKFMVYLQKENIIDESGMPKERFSAEFPKEGPSILRIQQVVRGDSAAYFCASSHPLDRGFDEQFFGPGTRLTVL.